Here is one TCR beta chain with its context. As yet, its antigen is unknown. The data stem from a study of response to subunit inactivated influenza vaccine. TCRdb called the RT-PCR reads again in MiXCR, with one record for every CDR3 protein. Seen here are about 240,000 distinct CDR3 sequences, approximately 12% observed once, and the top ten hold approximately 8.4%. The CDR3 has 14 residues. The V gene lost 0 bases and the J gene lost 5 bases, with 9 bases spanning the gap. In germline, CDR1 is SGHRS, CDR2 YFSETQ. Whole-study findings and limits: Authors suggested few new T cells are recruited by each seasonal influenza vaccination.

The receptor was derived from a man aged 45 to 65 who received an inactivated influenza vaccine. This material consisted of non-naive T cells sorted from PBMCs, taken 14 days before vaccination. The chain is built from TRBV5-1 and TRBJ2-1; D uncertain. CDR3 sequence reads: CASSLGSGNNEQFF. DNA of the CDR3: TGCGCCAGCAGCTTGGGGTCGGGCAACAATGAGCAGTTCTTC.